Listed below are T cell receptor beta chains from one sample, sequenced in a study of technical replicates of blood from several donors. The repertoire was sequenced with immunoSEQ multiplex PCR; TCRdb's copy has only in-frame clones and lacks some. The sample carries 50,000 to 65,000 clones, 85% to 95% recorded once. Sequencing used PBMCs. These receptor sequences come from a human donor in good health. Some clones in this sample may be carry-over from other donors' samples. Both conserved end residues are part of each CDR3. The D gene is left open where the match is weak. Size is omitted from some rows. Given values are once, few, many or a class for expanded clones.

CDR3 DNA: TGTGCCAGCAGCCAGGAGGGGACGGCCAGGGCCTCCCCTCCCGAGCAGTACTTC; CDR3 protein: CASSQEGTARASPPEQYF; D gene: NA; J gene: TRBJ2-7; clone size: NA; V gene: TRBV4-2
CDR3 DNA: TGCGCCAGCAGCTTGTCGGGAGGGCGATCCGGGGAGCTGTTTTTT; CDR3 protein: CASSLSGGRSGELFF; D gene: TRBD2; J gene: TRBJ2-2; clone size: NA; V gene: TRBV5-1
CDR3 DNA: TGCGCCAGCAGCTTGGTCAGGAATGAAAAACTGTTTTTT; CDR3 protein: CASSLVRNEKLFF; D gene: NA; J gene: TRBJ1-4; clone size: NA; V gene: TRBV5-1
CDR3 DNA: TGTGCTAGTGGGGACTCTAGCGGCAACAATGAGCAGTTCTTC; CDR3 protein: CASGDSSGNNEQFF; D gene: TRBD2; J gene: TRBJ2-1; clone size: NA; V gene: TRBV12-5
CDR3 DNA: TGCGCCAGCAGCTACACGGTACAGGGGTACCAAGAGACCCAGTACTTC; CDR3 protein: CASSYTVQGYQETQYF; D gene: TRBD1; J gene: TRBJ2-5; clone size: NA; V gene: TRBV5-1
CDR3 DNA: TGTGCCAGCAGTCAGCAACAGGGGCGTGGATCACCCCTCCACTTT; CDR3 protein: CASSQQQGRGSPLHF; D gene: TRBD1; J gene: TRBJ1-6; clone size: NA; V gene: TRBV6-6
CDR3 DNA: TGCGCCAGCAGCCCCAGCGGGGCCTACAATGAGCAGTTCTTC; CDR3 protein: CASSPSGAYNEQFF; D gene: TRBD2; J gene: TRBJ2-1; clone size: NA; V gene: TRBV5-1
CDR3 DNA: TGTGCCAGCATCCGGGAGAACACTGAAGCTTTCTTT; CDR3 protein: CASIRENTEAFF; D gene: NA; J gene: TRBJ1-1; clone size: few; V gene: TRBV10-3
CDR3 DNA: TGTGCTAGTCTACGCCAAGACAGGCCTGGAAACACCATATATTTT; CDR3 protein: CASLRQDRPGNTIYF; D gene: NA; J gene: TRBJ1-3; clone size: NA; V gene: TRBV12-5
CDR3 DNA: TGTGCCAGCAGTAACAGGGAAAATCAGCCCCAGCATTTT; CDR3 protein: CASSNRENQPQHF; D gene: NA; J gene: TRBJ1-5; clone size: NA; V gene: TRBV6-5
CDR3 DNA: TGTGCCAGCACACCCAGGGGAGCAACTAATGAAAAACTGTTTTTT; CDR3 protein: CASTPRGATNEKLFF; D gene: NA; J gene: TRBJ1-4; clone size: once; V gene: TRBV25-1
CDR3 DNA: TGTGCCAGCAGCTCAGCCTTGGGGGCCGACACCGGGGAGCTGTTTTTT; CDR3 protein: CASSSALGADTGELFF; D gene: NA; J gene: TRBJ2-2; clone size: NA; V gene: TRBV7-8
CDR3 DNA: TGTGCCATCCAGGGCAGCACTGAAGCTTTCTTT; CDR3 protein: CAIQGSTEAFF; D gene: NA; J gene: TRBJ1-1; clone size: NA; V gene: TRBV10-3
CDR3 DNA: TGTGCCAGCAGTGTAGGGGGGGGACAGCCCCAGCATTTT; CDR3 protein: CASSVGGGQPQHF; D gene: NA; J gene: TRBJ1-5; clone size: NA; V gene: TRBV2
CDR3 DNA: TGTGCCAGCAGCCCATACAGGGGTAGGGAGCTGTTTTTT; CDR3 protein: CASSPYRGRELFF; D gene: TRBD1; J gene: TRBJ2-2; clone size: NA; V gene: TRBV7-8
CDR3 DNA: TGTGCCAGCAGCTTAACCGGGGTGAAGACCCAGTACTTC; CDR3 protein: CASSLTGVKTQYF; D gene: NA; J gene: TRBJ2-5; clone size: NA; V gene: TRBV13
CDR3 DNA: TGTGCCTGGAGTCCCCCGGCGGCAGACTCTTGGCCTTACGAGCAGTACTTC; CDR3 protein: CAWSPPAADSWPYEQYF; D gene: NA; J gene: TRBJ2-7; clone size: NA; V gene: TRBV30
CDR3 DNA: TGTGCCAGCAGCAAACCTCAGGGGCTGAATGAGCAGTTCTTC; CDR3 protein: CASSKPQGLNEQFF; D gene: NA; J gene: TRBJ2-1; clone size: NA; V gene: TRBV7-9
CDR3 DNA: TGTGCCAGCAGCCCTGTGGCTGGGGCGACCCAGTACTTC; CDR3 protein: CASSPVAGATQYF; D gene: NA; J gene: TRBJ2-5; clone size: NA; V gene: TRBV7-6
CDR3 DNA: TGTGCCAGCTCACCACCGCTGCGGGGTGAAGCTTTCTTT; CDR3 protein: CASSPPLRGEAFF; D gene: NA; J gene: TRBJ1-1; clone size: NA; V gene: TRBV18
CDR3 DNA: TGTGCCAGCAGTGAGGGGGCAGAGACCCAGTACTTC; CDR3 protein: CASSEGAETQYF; D gene: NA; J gene: TRBJ2-5; clone size: NA; V gene: TRBV6-1
CDR3 DNA: TGTGCCAGCAGCTTAGCGGGACGGGGGGGCGAGCAGTACTTC; CDR3 protein: CASSLAGRGGEQYF; D gene: TRBD2; J gene: TRBJ2-7; clone size: NA; V gene: TRBV7-2
CDR3 DNA: TGTGCCAGCAGCTGGTCCGGGACTACCTCAAGTCCAGATACGCAGTATTTT; CDR3 protein: CASSWSGTTSSPDTQYF; D gene: TRBD2; J gene: TRBJ2-3; clone size: NA; V gene: TRBV7-2
CDR3 DNA: TGCGCCAGCAGCCAAGATGCCAGGAATGAAAAACTGTTTTTT; CDR3 protein: CASSQDARNEKLFF; D gene: NA; J gene: TRBJ1-4; clone size: NA; V gene: TRBV4-3
CDR3 DNA: TGTGCCAGCAGCCCTCGAAGGGGACGGGGGAGGAGCGGCACAGATACGCAGTATTTT; CDR3 protein: CASSPRRGRGRSGTDTQYF; D gene: NA; J gene: TRBJ2-3; clone size: NA; V gene: TRBV7-2
CDR3 DNA: TGCGCCAGCAGCCTAGCGGGATTTCCCACGACAGATACGCAGTATTTT; CDR3 protein: CASSLAGFPTTDTQYF; D gene: TRBD2; J gene: TRBJ2-3; clone size: NA; V gene: TRBV5-1
CDR3 DNA: TGTGCCAGCAAGGGGACTAGCGGGGGTGCAGATACGCAGTATTTT; CDR3 protein: CASKGTSGGADTQYF; D gene: TRBD2; J gene: TRBJ2-3; clone size: NA; V gene: TRBV2
CDR3 DNA: TGTGCCATGAAAAGAGAACTTGGGGCAGGCACCGGGGAGCTGTTTTTT; CDR3 protein: CAMKRELGAGTGELFF; D gene: NA; J gene: TRBJ2-2; clone size: NA; V gene: TRBV10-3
CDR3 DNA: TGCAGCGTTGCGACAGGGGGTTATGAGACCCAGTACTTC; CDR3 protein: CSVATGGYETQYF; D gene: TRBD1; J gene: TRBJ2-5; clone size: NA; V gene: TRBV29-1
CDR3 DNA: TGTGCCAGCAGCTTAACTAGCGGGGGGAGCTACAATGAGCAGTTCTTC; CDR3 protein: CASSLTSGGSYNEQFF; D gene: TRBD2; J gene: TRBJ2-1; clone size: NA; V gene: TRBV11-2
CDR3 DNA: TGTGCCAGCAGCCCCCCCGCGTCGGGAGGCGAGCAGTACTTC; CDR3 protein: CASSPPASGGEQYF; D gene: TRBD2; J gene: TRBJ2-7; clone size: NA; V gene: TRBV7-9
CDR3 DNA: TGCGCCAGCAGCTGGCTGGGGACAGGGGAGAATGGCTACACCTTC; CDR3 protein: CASSWLGTGENGYTF; D gene: TRBD1; J gene: TRBJ1-2; clone size: NA; V gene: TRBV5-1
CDR3 DNA: TGCGCCAGCAGCTCAACCACAGGGGCCCCCTACAATGAGCAGTTCTTC; CDR3 protein: CASSSTTGAPYNEQFF; D gene: TRBD1; J gene: TRBJ2-1; clone size: NA; V gene: TRBV5-1
CDR3 DNA: TGTGCCAGCAGCTATACTAGCGGGGGGGCGGAGACCCAGTACTTC; CDR3 protein: CASSYTSGGAETQYF; D gene: TRBD2; J gene: TRBJ2-5; clone size: NA; V gene: TRBV7-2
CDR3 DNA: TGTGCCAGCAGTTACAGCGCCGGGACTGCTGGAAACACCATATATTTT; CDR3 protein: CASSYSAGTAGNTIYF; D gene: NA; J gene: TRBJ1-3; clone size: NA; V gene: TRBV6-5
CDR3 DNA: TGCGCCAGCCGAGCAGGGGACTATGGCTACACCTTC; CDR3 protein: CASRAGDYGYTF; D gene: NA; J gene: TRBJ1-2; clone size: NA; V gene: TRBV5-1
CDR3 DNA: TGTGCCAGCAGTTACACTAGCGGTTGGACAGATACGCAGTATTTT; CDR3 protein: CASSYTSGWTDTQYF; D gene: TRBD2; J gene: TRBJ2-3; clone size: NA; V gene: TRBV6-5
CDR3 DNA: TGTGCCAGCAGCTTAGATCGAGGTCAGCCCCAGCATTTT; CDR3 protein: CASSLDRGQPQHF; D gene: NA; J gene: TRBJ1-5; clone size: NA; V gene: TRBV11-2
CDR3 DNA: TGTGCCAGCAGTTCAGTTCAGGGATTCGGTAATTCACCCCTCCACTTT; CDR3 protein: CASSSVQGFGNSPLHF; D gene: NA; J gene: TRBJ1-6; clone size: NA; V gene: TRBV6-6
CDR3 DNA: TGTGCCAGCAGTTTCCCCGGCAGGCCCCCCTACGAGCAGTACTTC; CDR3 protein: CASSFPGRPPYEQYF; D gene: NA; J gene: TRBJ2-7; clone size: NA; V gene: TRBV27
CDR3 DNA: TGTGCCAGCAGGGCCGGAGGGACGGGGGGCACAGATACGCAGTATTTT; CDR3 protein: CASRAGGTGGTDTQYF; D gene: NA; J gene: TRBJ2-3; clone size: NA; V gene: TRBV7-9
CDR3 DNA: TGTGCCAGCAGGCTTGGGACAGGGCAAGGCTACACCTTC; CDR3 protein: CASRLGTGQGYTF; D gene: TRBD1; J gene: TRBJ1-2; clone size: NA; V gene: TRBV2